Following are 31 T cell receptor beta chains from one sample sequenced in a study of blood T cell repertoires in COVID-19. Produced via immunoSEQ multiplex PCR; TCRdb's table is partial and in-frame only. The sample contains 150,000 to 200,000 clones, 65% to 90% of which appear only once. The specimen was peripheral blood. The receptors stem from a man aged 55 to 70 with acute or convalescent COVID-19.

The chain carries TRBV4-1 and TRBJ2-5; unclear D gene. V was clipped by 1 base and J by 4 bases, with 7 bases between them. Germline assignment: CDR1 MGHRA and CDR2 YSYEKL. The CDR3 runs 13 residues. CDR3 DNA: TGCGCCAGCAGCCAAGGTCCTCCAGAGACCCAGTACTTC. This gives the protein CASSQGPPETQYF.

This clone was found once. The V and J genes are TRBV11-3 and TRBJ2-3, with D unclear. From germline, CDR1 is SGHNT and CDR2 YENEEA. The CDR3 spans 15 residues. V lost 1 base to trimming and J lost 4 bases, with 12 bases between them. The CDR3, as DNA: TGTGCCAGCAGCTTAGGCAGAATTCCCTCAGATACGCAGTATTTT. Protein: CASSLGRIPSDTQYF. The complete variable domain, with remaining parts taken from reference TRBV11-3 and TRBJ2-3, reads EAGVVQSPRYKIIEKKQPVAFWCNPISGHNTLYWYLQNLGQGPELLIRYENEEAVDDSQLPKDRFSAERLKGVDSTLKIQPAELGDSAVYLCASSLGRIPSDTQYFGPGTRLTVL.

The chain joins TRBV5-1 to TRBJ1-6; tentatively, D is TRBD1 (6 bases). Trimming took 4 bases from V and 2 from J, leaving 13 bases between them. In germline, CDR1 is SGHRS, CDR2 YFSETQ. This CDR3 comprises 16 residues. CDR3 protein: CASSPQGSAYNSPLHF. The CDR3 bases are TGCGCCAGCAGCCCCCAGGGGTCCGCCTATAATTCACCCCTCCACTTT. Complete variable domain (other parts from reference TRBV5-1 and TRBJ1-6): KAGVTQTPRYLIKTRGQQVTLSCSPISGHRSVSWYQQTPGQGLQFLFEYFSETQRNKGNFPGRFSGRQFSNSRSEMNVSTLELGDSALYLCASSPQGSAYNSPLHFGNGTRLTVT.

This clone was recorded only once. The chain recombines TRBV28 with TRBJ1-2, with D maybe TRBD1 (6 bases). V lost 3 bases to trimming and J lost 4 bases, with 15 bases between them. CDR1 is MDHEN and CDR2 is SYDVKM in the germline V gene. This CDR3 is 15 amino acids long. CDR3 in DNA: TGTGCCAGCAGTTTTCGGGACACCATAATCTATGGCTACACCTTC. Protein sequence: CASSFRDTIIYGYTF.

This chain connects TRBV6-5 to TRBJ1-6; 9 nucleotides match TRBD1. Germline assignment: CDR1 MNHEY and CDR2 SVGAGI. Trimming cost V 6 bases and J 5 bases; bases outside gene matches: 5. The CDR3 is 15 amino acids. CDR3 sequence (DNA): TGTGCCAGCAGGACAGGGGGAGGCAATAATTCACCCCTCCACTTT. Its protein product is CASRTGGGNNSPLHF.

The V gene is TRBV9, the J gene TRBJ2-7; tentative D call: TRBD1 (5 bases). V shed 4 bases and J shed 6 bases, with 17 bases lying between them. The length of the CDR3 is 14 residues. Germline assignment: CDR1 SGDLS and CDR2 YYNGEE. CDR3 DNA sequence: TGTGCCAGCAGCCCCCAGGGTCTTGGTGGCGAGCAGTACTTC. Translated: CASSPQGLGGEQYF.

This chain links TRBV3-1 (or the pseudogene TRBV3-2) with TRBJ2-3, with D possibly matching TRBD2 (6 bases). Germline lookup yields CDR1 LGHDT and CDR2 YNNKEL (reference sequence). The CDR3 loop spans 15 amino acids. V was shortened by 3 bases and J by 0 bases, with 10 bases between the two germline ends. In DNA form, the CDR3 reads TGTGCCAGCAGCCACCGGGCGGGGAGCACAGATACGCAGTATTTT. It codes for CASSHRAGSTDTQYF.

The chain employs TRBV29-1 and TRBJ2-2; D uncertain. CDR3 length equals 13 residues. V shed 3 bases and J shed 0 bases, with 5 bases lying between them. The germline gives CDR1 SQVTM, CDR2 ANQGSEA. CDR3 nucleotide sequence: TGCAGCGTTGAGAGTCCGAACACCGGGGAGCTGTTTTTT. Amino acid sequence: CSVESPNTGELFF.

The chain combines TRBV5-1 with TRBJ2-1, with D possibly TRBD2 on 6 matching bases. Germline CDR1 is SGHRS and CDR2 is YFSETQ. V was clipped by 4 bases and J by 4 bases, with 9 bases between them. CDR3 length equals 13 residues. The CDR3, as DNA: TGCGCCAGCAGCGTCGGGACTTACAATGAGCAGTTCTTC. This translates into CASSVGTYNEQFF.

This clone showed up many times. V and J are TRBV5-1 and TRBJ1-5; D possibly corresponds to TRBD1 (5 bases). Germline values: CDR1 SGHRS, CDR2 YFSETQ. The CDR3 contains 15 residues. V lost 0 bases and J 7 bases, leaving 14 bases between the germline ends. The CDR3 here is CASSLVAGIGQPQHF. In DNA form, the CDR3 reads TGCGCCAGCAGCTTGGTGGCAGGGATAGGACAGCCCCAGCATTTT.

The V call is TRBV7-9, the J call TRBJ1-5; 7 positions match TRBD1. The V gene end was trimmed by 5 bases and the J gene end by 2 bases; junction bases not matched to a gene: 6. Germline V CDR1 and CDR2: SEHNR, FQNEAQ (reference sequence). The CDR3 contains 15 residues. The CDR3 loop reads CASSRQGVGNQPQHF. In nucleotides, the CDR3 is TGTGCCAGCAGCCGGCAGGGGGTCGGCAATCAGCCCCAGCATTTT.

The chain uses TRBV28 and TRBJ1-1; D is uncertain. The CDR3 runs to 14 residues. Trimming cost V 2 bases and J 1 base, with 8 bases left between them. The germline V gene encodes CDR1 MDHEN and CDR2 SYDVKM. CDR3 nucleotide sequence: TGTGCCAGCAGTTTAATAAAAAAGAACACTGAAGCTTTCTTT. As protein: CASSLIKKNTEAFF. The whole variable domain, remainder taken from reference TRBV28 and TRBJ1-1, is DVKVTQSSRYLVKRTGEKVFLECVQDMDHENMFWYRQDPGLGLRLIYFSYDVKMKEKGDIPEGYSVSREKKERFSLILESASTNQTSMYLCASSLIKKNTEAFFGQGTRLTVV.

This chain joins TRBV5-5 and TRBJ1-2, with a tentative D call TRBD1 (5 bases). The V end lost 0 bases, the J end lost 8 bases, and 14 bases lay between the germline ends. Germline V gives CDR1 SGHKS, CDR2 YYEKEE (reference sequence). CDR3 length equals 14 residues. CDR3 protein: CASSLVHWGDGYTF. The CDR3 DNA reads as TGTGCCAGCAGCTTGGTCCATTGGGGGGACGGCTACACCTTC.

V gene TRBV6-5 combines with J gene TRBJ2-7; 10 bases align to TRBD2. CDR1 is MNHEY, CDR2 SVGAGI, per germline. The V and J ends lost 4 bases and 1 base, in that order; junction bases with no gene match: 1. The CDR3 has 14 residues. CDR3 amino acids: CASSSSGSSYEQYF. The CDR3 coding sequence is TGTGCCAGCAGTTCTAGCGGGAGTTCCTACGAGCAGTACTTC.

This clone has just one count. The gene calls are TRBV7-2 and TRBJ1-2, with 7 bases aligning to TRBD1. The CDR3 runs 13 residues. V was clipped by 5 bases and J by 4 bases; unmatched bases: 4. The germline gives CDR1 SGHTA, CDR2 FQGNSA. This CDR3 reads CASSPDRTYGYTF. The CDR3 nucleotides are TGTGCCAGCAGCCCGGACAGGACCTATGGCTACACCTTC.

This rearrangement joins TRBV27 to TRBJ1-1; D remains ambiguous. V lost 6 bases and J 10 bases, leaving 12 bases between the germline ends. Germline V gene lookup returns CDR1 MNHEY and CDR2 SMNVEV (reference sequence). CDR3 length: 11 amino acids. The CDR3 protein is CASRTARRAFF. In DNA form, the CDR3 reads TGTGCCAGCAGGACGGCGAGGAGAGCTTTCTTT.

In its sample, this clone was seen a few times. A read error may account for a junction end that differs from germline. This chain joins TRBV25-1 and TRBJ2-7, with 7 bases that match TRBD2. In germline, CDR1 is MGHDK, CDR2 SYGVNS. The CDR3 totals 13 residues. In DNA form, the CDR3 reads TGTGCCAGCAGTGAATATGGGGGGGGACGGACAACCTTC. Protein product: CASSEYGGGRTTF.

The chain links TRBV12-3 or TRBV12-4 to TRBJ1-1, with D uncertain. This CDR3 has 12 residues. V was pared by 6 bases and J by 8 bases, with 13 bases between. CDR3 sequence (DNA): TGTGCCAGCAGGCCGGAAGCGGGCGAAGCTTTCTTT. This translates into CASRPEAGEAFF.

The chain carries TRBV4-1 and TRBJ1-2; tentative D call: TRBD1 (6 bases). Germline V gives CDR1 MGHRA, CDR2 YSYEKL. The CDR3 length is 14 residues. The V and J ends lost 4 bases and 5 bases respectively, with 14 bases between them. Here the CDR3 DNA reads TGCGCCAGCAGCCCTGGACAGCTTTTATATGGCTACACCTTC. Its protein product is CASSPGQLLYGYTF.

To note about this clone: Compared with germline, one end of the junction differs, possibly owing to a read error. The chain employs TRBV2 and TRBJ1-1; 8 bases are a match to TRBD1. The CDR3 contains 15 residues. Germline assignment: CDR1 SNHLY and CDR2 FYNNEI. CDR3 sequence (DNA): TGTGCCAGCAGCCAAGGGACAGGATTGAACAGTGAAGCTTTCTTT. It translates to CASSQGTGLNSEAFF.

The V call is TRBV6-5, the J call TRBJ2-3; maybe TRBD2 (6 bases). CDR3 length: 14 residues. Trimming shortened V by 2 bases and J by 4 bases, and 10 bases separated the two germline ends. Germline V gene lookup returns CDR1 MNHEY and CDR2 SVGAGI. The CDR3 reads CASSYARESDTQYF. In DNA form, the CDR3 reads TGTGCCAGCAGTTACGCCCGGGAGTCAGATACGCAGTATTTT.

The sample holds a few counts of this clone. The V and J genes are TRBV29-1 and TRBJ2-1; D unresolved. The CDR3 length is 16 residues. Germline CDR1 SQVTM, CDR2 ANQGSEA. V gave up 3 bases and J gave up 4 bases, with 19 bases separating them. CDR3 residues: CSVDDSAKLAYNEQFF. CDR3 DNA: TGCAGCGTTGATGACTCCGCCAAACTCGCTTACAATGAGCAGTTCTTC.

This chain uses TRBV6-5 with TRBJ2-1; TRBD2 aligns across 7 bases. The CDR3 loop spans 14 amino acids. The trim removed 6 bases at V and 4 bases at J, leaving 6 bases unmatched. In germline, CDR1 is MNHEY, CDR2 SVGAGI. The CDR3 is CASRGRGSYNEQFF. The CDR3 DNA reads TGTGCCAGCAGGGGGCGGGGGTCTTACAATGAGCAGTTCTTC.

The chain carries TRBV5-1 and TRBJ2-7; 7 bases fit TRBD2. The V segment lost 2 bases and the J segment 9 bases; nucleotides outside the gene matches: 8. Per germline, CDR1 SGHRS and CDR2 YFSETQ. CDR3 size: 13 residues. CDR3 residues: CASSLSGVSAQYF. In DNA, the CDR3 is TGCGCCAGCAGCTTAAGCGGGGTGAGTGCGCAGTACTTC.

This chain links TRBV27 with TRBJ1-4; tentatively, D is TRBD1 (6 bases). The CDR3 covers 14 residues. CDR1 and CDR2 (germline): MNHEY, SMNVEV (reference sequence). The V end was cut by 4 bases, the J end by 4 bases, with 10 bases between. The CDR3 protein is CASSSGQNNEKLFF. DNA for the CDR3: TGTGCCAGCAGTTCCGGACAGAATAATGAAAAACTGTTTTTT.

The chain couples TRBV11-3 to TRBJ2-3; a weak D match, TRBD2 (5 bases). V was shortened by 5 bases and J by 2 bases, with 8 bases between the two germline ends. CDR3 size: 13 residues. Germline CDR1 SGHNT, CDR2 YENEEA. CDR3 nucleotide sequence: TGTGCCAGCAGCCCGGGAATCACAGATACGCAGTATTTT. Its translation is CASSPGITDTQYF.

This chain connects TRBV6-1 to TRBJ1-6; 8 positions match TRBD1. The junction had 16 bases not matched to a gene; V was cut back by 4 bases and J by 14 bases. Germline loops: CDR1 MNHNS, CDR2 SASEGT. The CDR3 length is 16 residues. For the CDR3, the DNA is TGTGCCAGCAGTGCGTCCCGGGACAGGCTCCCATTCGCCCTCCACTTT. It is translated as CASSASRDRLPFALHF.

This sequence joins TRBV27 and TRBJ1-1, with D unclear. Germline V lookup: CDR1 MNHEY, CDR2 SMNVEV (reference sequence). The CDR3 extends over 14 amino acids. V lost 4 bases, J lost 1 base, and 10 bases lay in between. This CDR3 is CASSWSQENTEAFF. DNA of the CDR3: TGTGCCAGCAGTTGGTCGCAGGAGAACACTGAAGCTTTCTTT.

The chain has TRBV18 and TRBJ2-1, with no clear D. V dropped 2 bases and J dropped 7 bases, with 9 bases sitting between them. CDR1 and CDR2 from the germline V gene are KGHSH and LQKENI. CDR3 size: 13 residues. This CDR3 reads CASSPSLENEQFF. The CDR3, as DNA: TGTGCCAGCTCACCAAGCCTGGAGAATGAGCAGTTCTTC.

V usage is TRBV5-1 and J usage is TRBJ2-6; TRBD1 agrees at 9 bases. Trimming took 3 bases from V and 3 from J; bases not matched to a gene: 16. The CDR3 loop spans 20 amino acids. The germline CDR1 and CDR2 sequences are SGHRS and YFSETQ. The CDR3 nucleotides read TGCGCCAGCAGCTCCACGAGCCGGGACAGGGCCCGAGATGGGGCCAACGTCCTGACTTTC. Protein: CASSSTSRDRARDGANVLTF. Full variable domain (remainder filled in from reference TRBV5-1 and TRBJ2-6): KAGVTQTPRYLIKTRGQQVTLSCSPISGHRSVSWYQQTPGQGLQFLFEYFSETQRNKGNFPGRFSGRQFSNSRSEMNVSTLELGDSALYLCASSSTSRDRARDGANVLTFGAGSRLTVL.

CDR3 residues: CATSDTGGPNTGELFF. CDR3 coding DNA: TGTGCCACCAGTGATACAGGGGGTCCGAACACCGGGGAGCTGTTTTTT. The V gene is TRBV24-1, the J gene TRBJ2-2; 8 nucleotides agree with TRBD1. The CDR3 runs 16 residues. The V segment lost 3 bases and the J segment 0 bases; nucleotides outside the gene matches: 2. The V gene's germline CDR1 is KGHDR and CDR2 SFDVKD.